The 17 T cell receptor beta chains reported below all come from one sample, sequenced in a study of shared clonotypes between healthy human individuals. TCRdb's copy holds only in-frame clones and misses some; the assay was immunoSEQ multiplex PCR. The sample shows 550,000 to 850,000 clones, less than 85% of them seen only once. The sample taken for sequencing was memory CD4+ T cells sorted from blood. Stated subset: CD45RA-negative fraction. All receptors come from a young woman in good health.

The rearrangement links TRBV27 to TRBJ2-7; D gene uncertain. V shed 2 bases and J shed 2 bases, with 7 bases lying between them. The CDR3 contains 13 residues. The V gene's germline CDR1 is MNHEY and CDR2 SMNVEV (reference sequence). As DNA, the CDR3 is TGTGCCAGCAGTTTACGAGAAACCTACGAGCAGTACTTC. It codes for CASSLRETYEQYF.

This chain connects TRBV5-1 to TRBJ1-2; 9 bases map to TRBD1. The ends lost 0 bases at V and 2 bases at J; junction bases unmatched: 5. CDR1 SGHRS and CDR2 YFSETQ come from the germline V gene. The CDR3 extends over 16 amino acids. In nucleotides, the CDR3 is TGCGCCAGCAGCTTGGGTCGGGACAGGGCCAACTATGGCTACACCTTC. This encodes CASSLGRDRANYGYTF.

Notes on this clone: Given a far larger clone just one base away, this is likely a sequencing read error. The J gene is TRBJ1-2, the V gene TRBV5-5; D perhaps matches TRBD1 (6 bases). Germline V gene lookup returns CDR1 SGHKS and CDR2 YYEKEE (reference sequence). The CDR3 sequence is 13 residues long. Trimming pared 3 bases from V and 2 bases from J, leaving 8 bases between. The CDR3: CASSSGQNYGYTF. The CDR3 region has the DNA TGTGCCAGCAGCTCCGGACAGAACTATGGCTACACCTTC.

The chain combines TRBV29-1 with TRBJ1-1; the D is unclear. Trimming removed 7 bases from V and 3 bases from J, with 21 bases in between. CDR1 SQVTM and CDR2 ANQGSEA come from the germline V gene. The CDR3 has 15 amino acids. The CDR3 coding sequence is TGCAGCGCGGCGGGAAGGCTAAGGTCGGACACTGAAGCTTTCTTT. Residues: CSAAGRLRSDTEAFF.

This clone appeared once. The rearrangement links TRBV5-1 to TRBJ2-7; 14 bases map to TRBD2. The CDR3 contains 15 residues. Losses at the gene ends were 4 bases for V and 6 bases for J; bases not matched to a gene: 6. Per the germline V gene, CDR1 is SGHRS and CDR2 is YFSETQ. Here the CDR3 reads CASSRGLAGEGEQYF. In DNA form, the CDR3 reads TGCGCCAGCAGCCGGGGACTAGCGGGAGAGGGCGAGCAGTACTTC. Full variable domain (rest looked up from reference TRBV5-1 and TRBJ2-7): KAGVTQTPRYLIKTRGQQVTLSCSPISGHRSVSWYQQTPGQGLQFLFEYFSETQRNKGNFPGRFSGRQFSNSRSEMNVSTLELGDSALYLCASSRGLAGEGEQYFGPGTRLTVT.

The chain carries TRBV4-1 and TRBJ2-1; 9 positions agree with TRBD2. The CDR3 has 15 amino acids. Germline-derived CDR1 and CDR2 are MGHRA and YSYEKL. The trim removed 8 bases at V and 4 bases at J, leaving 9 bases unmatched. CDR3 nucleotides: TGCGCCAGCTGCCCGACTAGCGGCTCTTACAATGAGCAGTTCTTC. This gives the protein CASCPTSGSYNEQFF.

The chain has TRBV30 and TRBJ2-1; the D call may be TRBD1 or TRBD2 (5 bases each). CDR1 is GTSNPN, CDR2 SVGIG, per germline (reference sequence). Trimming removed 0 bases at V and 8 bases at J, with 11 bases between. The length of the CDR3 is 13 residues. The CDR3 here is CAWSVKGSDEQFF. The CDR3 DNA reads TGTGCCTGGAGTGTAAAGGGGAGCGATGAGCAGTTCTTC.

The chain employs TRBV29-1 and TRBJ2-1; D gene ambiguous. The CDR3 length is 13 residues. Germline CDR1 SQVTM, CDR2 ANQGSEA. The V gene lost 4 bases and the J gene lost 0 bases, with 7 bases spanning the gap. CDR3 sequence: CSVVPSSYNEQFF. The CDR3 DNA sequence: TGCAGCGTTGTCCCGAGCTCCTACAATGAGCAGTTCTTC.

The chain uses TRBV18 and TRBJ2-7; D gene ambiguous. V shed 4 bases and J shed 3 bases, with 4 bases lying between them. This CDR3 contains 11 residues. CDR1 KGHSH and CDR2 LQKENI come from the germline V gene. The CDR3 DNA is TGTGCCAGCTCACTATACTACGAGCAGTACTTC. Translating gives CASSLYYEQYF. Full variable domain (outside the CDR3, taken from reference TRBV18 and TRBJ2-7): NAGVMQNPRHLVRRRGQEARLRCSPMKGHSHVYWYRQLPEEGLKFMVYLQKENIIDESGMPKERFSAEFPKEGPSILRIQQVVRGDSAAYFCASSLYYEQYFGPGTRLTVT.

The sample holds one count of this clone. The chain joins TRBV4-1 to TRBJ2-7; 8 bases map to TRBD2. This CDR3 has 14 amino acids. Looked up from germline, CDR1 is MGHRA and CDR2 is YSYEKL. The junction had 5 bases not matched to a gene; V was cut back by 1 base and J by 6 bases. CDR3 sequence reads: CASSQVAGSREQYF. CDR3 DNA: TGCGCCAGCAGCCAAGTAGCGGGATCTCGCGAGCAGTACTTC.

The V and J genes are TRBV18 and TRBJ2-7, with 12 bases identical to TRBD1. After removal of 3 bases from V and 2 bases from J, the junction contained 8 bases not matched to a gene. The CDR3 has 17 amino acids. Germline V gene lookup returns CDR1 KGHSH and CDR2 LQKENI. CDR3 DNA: TGTGCCAGCTCACCGGGACCAGGGGACAGGGGGCCCTACGAGCAGTACTTC. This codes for CASSPGPGDRGPYEQYF.

CDR3 sequence: CSVGLAGGQETQYF. In DNA, the CDR3 is TGCAGCGTTGGGTTAGCGGGAGGACAGGAGACCCAGTACTTC. V is TRBV29-1 and J is TRBJ2-5; TRBD2 agrees at 10 bases. The J segment lost 5 bases and the V segment lost 4 bases, leaving 7 bases of the junction unmatched. In germline, CDR1 is SQVTM, CDR2 ANQGSEA. This CDR3 has 14 amino acids.

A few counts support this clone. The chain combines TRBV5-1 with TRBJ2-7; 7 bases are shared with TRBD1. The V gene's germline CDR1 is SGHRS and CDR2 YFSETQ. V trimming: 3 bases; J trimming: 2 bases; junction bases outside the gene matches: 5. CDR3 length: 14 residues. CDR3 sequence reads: CASSSGQPTYEQYF. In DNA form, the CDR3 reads TGCGCCAGCAGCTCGGGACAGCCAACCTACGAGCAGTACTTC.

In DNA, the CDR3 is TGTGCCAGCTCTCGCGGGGGGGGAGAAACTGAAGCTTTCTTT. Encoded protein: CASSRGGGETEAFF. The chain carries TRBV6-1 and TRBJ1-1, with a possible D match to TRBD1 (5 bases). The germline V and J ends were trimmed by 8 bases and 5 bases, with 18 bases remaining between them. The germline V gene has CDR1 MNHNS and CDR2 SASEGT. CDR3 size: 14 residues.

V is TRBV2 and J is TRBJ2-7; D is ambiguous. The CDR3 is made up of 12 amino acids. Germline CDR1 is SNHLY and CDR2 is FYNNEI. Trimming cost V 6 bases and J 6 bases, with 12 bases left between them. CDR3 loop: CASSEVPSEQYF. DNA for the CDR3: TGTGCCAGCAGCGAGGTTCCCTCCGAGCAGTACTTC.

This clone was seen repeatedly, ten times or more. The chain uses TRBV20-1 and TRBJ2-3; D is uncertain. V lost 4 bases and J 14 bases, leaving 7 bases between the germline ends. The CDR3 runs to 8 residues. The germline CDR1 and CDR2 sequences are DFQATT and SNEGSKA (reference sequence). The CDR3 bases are TGCAGTGCTAAAAAACCGTATTTT. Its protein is CSAKKPYF.

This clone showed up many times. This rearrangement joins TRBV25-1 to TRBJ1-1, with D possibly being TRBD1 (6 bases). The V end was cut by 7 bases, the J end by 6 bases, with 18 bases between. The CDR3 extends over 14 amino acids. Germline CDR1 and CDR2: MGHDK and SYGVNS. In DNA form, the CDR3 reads TGTGCCAGCACCCCACTGGGGGGCTTGGCTGAAGCTTTCTTT. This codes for CASTPLGGLAEAFF.